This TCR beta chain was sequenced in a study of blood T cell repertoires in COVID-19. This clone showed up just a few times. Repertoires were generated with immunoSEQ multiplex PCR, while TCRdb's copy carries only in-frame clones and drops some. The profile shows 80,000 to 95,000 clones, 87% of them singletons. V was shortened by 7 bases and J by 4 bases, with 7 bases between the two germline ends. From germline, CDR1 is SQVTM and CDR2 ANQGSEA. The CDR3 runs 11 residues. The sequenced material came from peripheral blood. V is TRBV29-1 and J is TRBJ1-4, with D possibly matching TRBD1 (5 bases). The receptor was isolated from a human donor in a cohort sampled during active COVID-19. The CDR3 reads CSGRDNEKLFF. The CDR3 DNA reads TGCAGCGGCAGGGATAATGAAAAACTGTTTTTT.